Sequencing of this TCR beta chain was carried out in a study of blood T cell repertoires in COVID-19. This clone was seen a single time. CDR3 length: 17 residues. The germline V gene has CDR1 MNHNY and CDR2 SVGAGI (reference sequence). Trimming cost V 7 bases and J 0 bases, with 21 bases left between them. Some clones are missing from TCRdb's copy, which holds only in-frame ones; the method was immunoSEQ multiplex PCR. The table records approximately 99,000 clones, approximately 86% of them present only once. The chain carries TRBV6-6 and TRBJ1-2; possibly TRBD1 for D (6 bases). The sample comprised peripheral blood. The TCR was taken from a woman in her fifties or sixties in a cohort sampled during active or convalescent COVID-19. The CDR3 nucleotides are TGTGCCAGCACTCGAACCGGACAGAATAGAGCTAACTATGGCTACACCTTC. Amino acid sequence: CASTRTGQNRANYGYTF.